Below are 7 T cell receptor beta chains sequenced from a single sample in a study of identical twins. TCRdb reprocessed the 5' RACE reads with MiXCR, giving one entry per CDR3 protein. The sample contains 1.5 million to 2 million distinct CDR3 sequences, around a third of which appear only once. The specimen sequenced was cord blood. The receptor source for this set is a newborn girl in good health.

This chain joins TRBV20-1 and TRBJ2-7; 8 bases fit TRBD1. This CDR3 contains 15 residues. Germline V gene sequence: CDR1 DFQATT, CDR2 SNEGSKA (reference sequence). V gave up 4 bases and J gave up 4 bases; unmatched junction bases: 12. The CDR3 region is CSATNHVTGVYEQYF. Here the CDR3 DNA reads TGCAGTGCTACTAATCATGTGACAGGGGTATACGAGCAGTACTTC.

This rearrangement joins TRBV5-1 to TRBJ1-1; TRBD1 matches 8 bases. The germline V gene has CDR1 SGHRS and CDR2 YFSETQ. Trimming at V came to 2 bases and at J to 0 bases, leaving 3 bases not matched to a gene. This CDR3 has 15 amino acids. CDR3 sequence: CASSFDRGMNTEAFF. The CDR3 coding sequence is TGCGCCAGCAGCTTTGACAGGGGCATGAACACTGAAGCTTTCTTT.

This clonotype was seen only a few times. The CDR3 loop reads CASNLKKTSPNEQFF. In DNA form, the CDR3 reads TGTGCCAGCAACCTTAAAAAGACTAGTCCCAATGAGCAGTTCTTC. The gene calls are TRBV2 and TRBJ2-1, with D maybe TRBD2 (6 bases). The germline CDR1 and CDR2 sequences are SNHLY and FYNNEI. The CDR3 has 15 residues. V was pared by 7 bases and J by 6 bases, with 19 bases between.

This clonotype was seen a handful of times. The V and J genes are TRBV12-3 or TRBV12-4 and TRBJ2-7; tentatively, D is TRBD1 (6 bases). The V and J ends lost 1 base and 3 bases respectively, with 13 bases between them. The CDR3 is 15 amino acids. The CDR3 DNA reads as TGTGCCAGCAGTTTAGAAGTGACAGGAAACTACGAGCAGTACTTC. Translating it yields CASSLEVTGNYEQYF.

The V call is TRBV20-1, the J call TRBJ1-2, with a weak D call TRBD1 (6 bases). In germline, CDR1 is DFQATT, CDR2 SNEGSKA (reference sequence). The CDR3 contains 15 residues. The V gene lost 3 bases and the J gene lost 6 bases, with 20 bases spanning the gap. CDR3 region: CSASRRGQGRNGYTF. DNA for the CDR3: TGCAGTGCTAGTCGTCGGGGGCAGGGTAGAAATGGCTACACCTTC.

The rearrangement joins TRBV25-1 to TRBJ1-2; D gene ambiguous. Per germline, CDR1 MGHDK and CDR2 SYGVNS. Trimming took 2 bases from V and 2 from J, leaving 6 bases between them. The CDR3 contains 13 residues. CDR3 bases: TGTGCCAGCAGTGAACGGCGGAACTATGGCTACACCTTC. Encoded protein: CASSERRNYGYTF.

There are a few counts of this clonotype. The rearrangement links TRBV3-1 to TRBJ2-5; 8 bases fit TRBD2. The V segment lost 2 bases and the J segment 11 bases; nucleotides outside the gene matches: 16. CDR1 LGHDT and CDR2 YNNKEL come from the germline V gene (reference sequence). CDR3 length: 16 amino acids. CDR3 in amino acids: CASSQLGLVLGNEQYF. As DNA, the CDR3 is TGTGCCAGCAGCCAATTGGGACTAGTTTTAGGCAATGAGCAGTACTTC.